Below, one T cell receptor (beta chain) is given with its context. This specimen belongs to a study of blood T cell repertoires in COVID-19. Study at large: The origin of the acute and convalescent COVID-19 samples was the United States, Italy and Spain.

The CDR3 totals 17 residues. V gave up 0 bases and J gave up 3 bases; unmatched junction bases: 6. Germline values: CDR1 SGHRS, CDR2 YFSETQ. Per the authors' pipeline: The authors estimated nucleated cell counts from reference gene primer amplification. Assay used: immunoSEQ multiplex PCR; TCRdb lists only in-frame clones, some missing. The DNA gave D and trimming, while V, J and clone size come from that table. The sample carries about 27,000 clones, roughly nine tenths recorded once. The sequencing input was peripheral blood. This TCR was recovered from a human donor with active COVID-19. The donor label of this sample is uncertain. The chain uses TRBV5-1 and TRBJ2-3; 11 positions agree with TRBD2. Written as DNA, the CDR3 is TGCGCCAGCAGCTTGGAGCCGTCTAGCGGGAGGACAGATACGCAGTATTTT. Its translation is CASSLEPSSGRTDTQYF.